The 27 T cell receptor beta chains presented below share a single source sample, sequenced in a study of shared clonotypes between healthy human individuals. It was CD45RO-negative cells, positively selected for CCR7, that made up naive CD8 cells, with terminally differentiated effector memory CD45RA+ cells excluded. Measured with immunoSEQ multiplex PCR; TCRdb has only the in-frame clones, and not every one. There are around 580,000 clones in the sample; roughly 98% occur only once, and approximately 0.3% lies in the top ten. The sample comprised naive CD8+ T cells sorted from blood. The receptors were sampled from a man aged 30-40 years in good health.

Of note for this clone: Other nucleotide sequences in the sample specify the same CDR3. This chain joins TRBV27 and TRBJ1-4; D gene unclear. V lost 4 bases and J lost 6, with 3 bases in between. Germline CDR1 is MNHEY and CDR2 is SMNVEV (reference sequence). The CDR3 runs to 11 residues. The CDR3 loop reads CASSSHEKLFF. As DNA, the CDR3 is TGTGCCAGCAGTTCCCATGAAAAACTGTTTTTT.

The gene calls are TRBV5-1 and TRBJ2-7, with 7 bases matching TRBD1. The CDR3 is 15 residues long. Trimming cost V 1 base and J 2 bases; bases outside gene matches: 6. Per the germline V gene, CDR1 is SGHRS and CDR2 is YFSETQ. This CDR3 reads CASSLRTGLTYEQYF. For the CDR3, the DNA is TGCGCCAGCAGCTTGCGGACAGGCCTAACCTACGAGCAGTACTTC.

The chain uses TRBV6-6 and TRBJ1-1; no firm D call. This CDR3 spans 13 amino acids. Germline CDR1 reads MNHNY; CDR2 reads SVGAGI (reference sequence). Trimming removed 2 bases at V and 7 bases at J, with 11 bases between. The CDR3 region has the DNA TGTGCCAGCAGTTACGAAGCCTCGATTGAAGCTTTCTTT. This encodes CASSYEASIEAFF.

The J gene is TRBJ2-7, the V gene TRBV7-9; D uncertain. The V end lost 2 bases, the J end lost 6 bases, and 17 bases lay between the germline ends. This CDR3 contains 15 residues. Germline assignment: CDR1 SEHNR and CDR2 FQNEAQ (reference sequence). This chain's CDR3 is CASSLIGVLRSEQYF. CDR3 DNA: TGTGCCAGCAGCTTAATTGGGGTCTTGAGATCCGAGCAGTACTTC.

This rearrangement joins TRBV27 to TRBJ2-3; D remains unclear. The CDR3 consists of 15 residues. V gave up 2 bases and J gave up 2 bases, with 11 bases separating them. The germline V gene encodes CDR1 MNHEY and CDR2 SMNVEV (reference sequence). For the CDR3, the DNA is TGTGCCAGCAGTTTAATTGAACGGTACACAGATACGCAGTATTTT. It codes for CASSLIERYTDTQYF.

V gene TRBV13 combines with J gene TRBJ1-3; D unclear. Trimming pared 2 bases from V and 0 bases from J, leaving 17 bases between. This CDR3 region has 18 residues. CDR1 is PRHDT and CDR2 is FYEKMQ in the germline V gene (reference sequence). The CDR3 reads CASSLQSGDESSGNTIYF. The DNA of the CDR3 is TGTGCCAGCAGCTTACAGAGCGGCGACGAGAGCTCTGGAAACACCATATATTTT.

The chain carries TRBV14 and TRBJ2-3; 9 positions match TRBD2. Germline CDR1 is SGHDN and CDR2 is FVKESK. Unmatched junction bases numbered 10, after V lost 4 bases and J lost 5 bases. The CDR3 is 16 amino acids. The CDR3 region is CASSPIGGRAQDTQYF. The CDR3 DNA follows: TGTGCCAGCAGCCCCATCGGCGGGAGGGCCCAAGATACGCAGTATTTT.

The rearrangement uses TRBV25-1 and TRBJ1-2; perhaps TRBD1 as D (6 bases). CDR1 MGHDK and CDR2 SYGVNS come from the germline V gene. The CDR3 extends over 12 amino acids. V gave up 7 bases and J gave up 6 bases, with 12 bases separating them. This CDR3 reads CASMVQGHGYTF. DNA of the CDR3: TGTGCCAGCATGGTTCAGGGGCATGGCTACACCTTC.

The chain recombines TRBV5-4 with TRBJ2-7; D is uncertain. The CDR3 is 11 residues long. Germline assignment: CDR1 SGHNT and CDR2 YYREEE (reference sequence). V dropped 2 bases and J dropped 2 bases, with 2 bases sitting between them. This CDR3 is CASSFTYEQYF. The DNA of the CDR3 is TGTGCCAGCAGCTTTACCTACGAGCAGTACTTC.

J is TRBJ2-2 and V is TRBV18, with D unclear. V was clipped by 4 bases and J by 3 bases, with 9 bases between them. CDR1 KGHSH and CDR2 LQKENI come from the germline V gene. The CDR3 has 14 amino acids. The CDR3 DNA reads TGTGCCAGCTCACGGCCCAGTCACACCGGGGAGCTGTTTTTT. Its protein product is CASSRPSHTGELFF.

The V gene is TRBV27, the J gene TRBJ2-1; D remains unclear. Trimming removed 3 bases at V and 5 bases at J, with 8 bases between. This CDR3 contains 13 residues. CDR1 and CDR2 from the germline V gene are MNHEY and SMNVEV (reference sequence). CDR3 nucleotide sequence: TGTGCCAGCAGTTTCGTTGGAAACAATGAGCAGTTCTTC. Translating gives CASSFVGNNEQFF.

This chain uses TRBV19 with TRBJ2-1; 7 bases are a match to TRBD2. Germline CDR1 is LNHDA and CDR2 is SQIVND (reference sequence). V was pared by 7 bases and J by 4 bases, with 4 bases of the junction left unmatched. This CDR3 comprises 13 residues. The CDR3 DNA is TGTGCCAGTACTGGACTAGGTTACAATGAGCAGTTCTTC. Amino acids: CASTGLGYNEQFF.

V is TRBV2 and J is TRBJ2-3; no definite D call. From germline, CDR1 is SNHLY and CDR2 FYNNEI. V lost 0 bases and J lost 0, with 13 bases in between. This CDR3 spans 17 amino acids. The CDR3 bases are TGTGCCAGCAGTGAAGCGCCATGGGTTGTTAGCACAGATACGCAGTATTTT. Translation: CASSEAPWVVSTDTQYF.

The rearrangement uses TRBV27 and TRBJ1-2, with TRBD1 matching 8 bases. Looked up from germline, CDR1 is MNHEY and CDR2 is SMNVEV (reference sequence). This CDR3 has 15 amino acids. The ends lost 6 bases at V and 2 bases at J; junction bases unmatched: 8. The CDR3 is CASSTGQDVNYGYTF. The CDR3 DNA follows: TGTGCCAGCAGCACGGGACAGGATGTCAACTATGGCTACACCTTC.

This rearrangement joins TRBV2 to TRBJ2-7; TRBD2 agrees at 7 bases. J lost 1 base, V lost 6 bases, and 9 bases had no gene match. The germline V gene has CDR1 SNHLY and CDR2 FYNNEI. The CDR3 extends over 15 amino acids. In nucleotides, the CDR3 is TGTGCCAGCAGACAATCCCTAGCGGCATCCTACGAGCAGTACTTC. Its translation is CASRQSLAASYEQYF.

The V gene is TRBV19, the J gene TRBJ2-1; a possible D gene is TRBD2 (6 bases). V lost 3 bases, J lost 5 bases, and 14 bases lay in between. Germline V gene data show CDR1 as LNHDA and CDR2 as SQIVND (reference sequence). The CDR3 spans 15 residues. The CDR3 reads CASSIAGLPNNEQFF. In DNA, the CDR3 is TGTGCCAGTAGTATTGCGGGACTGCCTAACAATGAGCAGTTCTTC.

The V and J genes are TRBV27 and TRBJ1-5, with a weak D call TRBD1 (5 bases). The CDR3 sequence is 14 residues long. Trimming left V 4 bases short and J 5 bases short, with 12 bases between. Looked up from germline, CDR1 is MNHEY and CDR2 is SMNVEV (reference sequence). DNA for the CDR3: TGTGCCAGCAGTTCCCGGGGGAGCCATCAGCCCCAGCATTTT. It specifies CASSSRGSHQPQHF.

The chain uses TRBV27 and TRBJ2-2; tentative D call: TRBD1 (6 bases). CDR1 is MNHEY, CDR2 SMNVEV, per germline (reference sequence). This CDR3 contains 15 residues. Trimming cost V 3 bases and J 6 bases, with 14 bases left between them. In DNA form, the CDR3 reads TGTGCCAGCAGTTTGACAGGTCCAGTTCCCGGGGAGCTGTTTTTT. Its translation: CASSLTGPVPGELFF.

J is TRBJ2-1 and V is TRBV23-1; 13 bases are a match to TRBD2. TRBV23-1 is reported as an ORF; its role is uncertain. After removal of 0 bases from V and 4 bases from J, the junction contained 3 bases not matched to a gene. There are 17 residues in the CDR3. The CDR3 protein is CASSQSGTSGIYNEQFF. The CDR3 nucleotides are TGCGCCAGCAGTCAATCCGGGACTAGCGGGATATACAATGAGCAGTTCTTC.

This chain uses TRBV9 with TRBJ2-7; TRBD1 matches 9 bases. Germline loops: CDR1 SGDLS, CDR2 YYNGEE. The CDR3 has 14 residues. The V gene end was trimmed by 3 bases and the J gene end by 3 bases; junction bases not matched to a gene: 4. This chain's CDR3 is CASSGDRVCYEQYF. CDR3 sequence (DNA): TGTGCCAGCAGCGGGGACAGGGTGTGCTACGAGCAGTACTTC.

This clone was counted many times. Different DNA sequences within this sample yield the same CDR3. The DNA for the CDR3 is TGTGCCAGCAGCTTAGTGGCGGGAGATAATGAGCAGTTCTTC. This codes for CASSLVAGDNEQFF. This sequence joins TRBV7-9 and TRBJ2-1; TRBD2 agrees at 7 bases. Trimming cost V 1 base and J 7 bases; bases outside gene matches: 4. Per the germline V gene, CDR1 is SEHNR and CDR2 is FQNEAQ (reference sequence). CDR3 length: 14 amino acids.

The chain couples TRBV5-6 to TRBJ1-5, with no clear D. The CDR3 is 14 amino acids. Trimming left V 2 bases short and J 4 bases short, with 10 bases between. The germline CDR1 and CDR2 sequences are SGHDT and YYEEEE. CDR3 in DNA: TGTGCCAGCAGCTTTGGAGCAGGTAATCAGCCCCAGCATTTT. This encodes CASSFGAGNQPQHF.

As to this clone: Other DNA sequences in the same sample also yield this CDR3. The rearrangement joins TRBV7-9 to TRBJ2-5; D is ambiguous. Germline V lookup: CDR1 SEHNR, CDR2 FQNEAQ (reference sequence). The CDR3 length is 13 residues. V dropped 2 bases and J dropped 5 bases, with 9 bases sitting between them. In DNA, the CDR3 is TGTGCCAGCAGCTTATCCGGGCGGGAGACCCAGTACTTC. Protein product: CASSLSGRETQYF.

This chain uses TRBV5-1 with TRBJ2-3; D may correspond to TRBD1 or TRBD2 (6 bases each). Deletions cut 2 bases from V and 5 bases from J, with 15 bases between. The CDR3 covers 15 residues. Germline-derived CDR1 and CDR2 are SGHRS and YFSETQ. The CDR3 loop reads CASSFSGGGLDTQYF. DNA of the CDR3: TGCGCCAGCAGCTTTTCCGGGGGCGGTTTAGATACGCAGTATTTT.

Note on this clone: Other DNA sequences in the same sample also yield this CDR3. This chain joins TRBV7-9 and TRBJ2-1; D perhaps matches TRBD1 (6 bases). The V gene lost 0 bases and the J gene lost 6 bases, with 6 bases spanning the gap. Per germline, CDR1 SEHNR and CDR2 FQNEAQ (reference sequence). The CDR3 covers 13 residues. Written as DNA, the CDR3 is TGTGCCAGCAGCTTAGCCAGGGGCAATGAGCAGTTCTTC. Amino acids: CASSLARGNEQFF.

The rearrangement links TRBV7-9 to TRBJ1-3, with 7 positions matching TRBD1. The V and J ends lost 6 bases and 4 bases, in that order; junction bases with no gene match: 9. The CDR3 has 15 amino acids. Germline lookup yields CDR1 SEHNR and CDR2 FQNEAQ (reference sequence). The CDR3 sequence is CASSPNRGAGNTIYF. CDR3 sequence (DNA): TGTGCCAGCAGTCCCAACAGGGGCGCAGGAAACACCATATATTTT.

This sequence joins TRBV7-9 and TRBJ1-1, with 10 bases identical to TRBD1. Germline CDR1 and CDR2: SEHNR and FQNEAQ (reference sequence). J lost 5 bases, V lost 5 bases, and 5 bases had no gene match. CDR3 length: 14 amino acids. The CDR3 region is CASSGGQGGTEAFF. The CDR3 region has the DNA TGTGCCAGCAGCGGTGGACAGGGGGGGACTGAAGCTTTCTTT.